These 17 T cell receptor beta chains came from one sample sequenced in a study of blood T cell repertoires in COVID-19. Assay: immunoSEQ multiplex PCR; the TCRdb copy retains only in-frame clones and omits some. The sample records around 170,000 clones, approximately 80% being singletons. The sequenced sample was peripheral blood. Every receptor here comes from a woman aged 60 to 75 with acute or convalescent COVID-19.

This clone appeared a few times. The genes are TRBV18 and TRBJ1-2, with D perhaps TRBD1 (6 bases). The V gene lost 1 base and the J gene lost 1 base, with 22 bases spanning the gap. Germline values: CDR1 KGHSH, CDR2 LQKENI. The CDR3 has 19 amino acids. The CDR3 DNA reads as TGTGCCAGCTCACCACAGCTACAGCGAGTACAGGGATATAACTATGGCTACACCTTC. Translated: CASSPQLQRVQGYNYGYTF.

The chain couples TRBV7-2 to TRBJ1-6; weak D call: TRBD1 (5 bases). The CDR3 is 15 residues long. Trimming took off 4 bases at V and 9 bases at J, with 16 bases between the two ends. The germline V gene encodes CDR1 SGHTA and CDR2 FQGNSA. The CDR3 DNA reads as TGTGCCAGCAGCTCCAGGGAGGGAGGCGGTTCACCCCTCCACTTT. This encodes CASSSREGGGSPLHF.

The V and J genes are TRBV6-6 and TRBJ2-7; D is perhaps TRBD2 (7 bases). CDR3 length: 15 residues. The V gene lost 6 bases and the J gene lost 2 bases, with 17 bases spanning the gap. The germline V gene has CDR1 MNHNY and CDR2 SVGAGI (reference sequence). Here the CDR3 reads CASSRGGVDTYEQYF. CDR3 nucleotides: TGTGCCAGCAGCCGAGGGGGGGTCGATACCTACGAGCAGTACTTC.

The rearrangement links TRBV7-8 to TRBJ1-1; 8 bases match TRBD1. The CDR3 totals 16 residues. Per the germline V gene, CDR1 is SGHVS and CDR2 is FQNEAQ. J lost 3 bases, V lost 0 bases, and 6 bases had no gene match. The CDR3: CASSLAAGGRDTEAFF. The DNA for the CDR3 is TGTGCCAGCAGCTTAGCCGCAGGGGGCAGGGACACTGAAGCTTTCTTT.

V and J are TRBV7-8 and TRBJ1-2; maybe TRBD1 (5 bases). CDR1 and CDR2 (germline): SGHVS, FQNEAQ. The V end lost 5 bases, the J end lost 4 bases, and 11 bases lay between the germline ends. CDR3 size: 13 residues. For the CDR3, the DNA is TGTGCCAGCAGCCATCGACAGAGCTATGGCTACACCTTC. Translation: CASSHRQSYGYTF.

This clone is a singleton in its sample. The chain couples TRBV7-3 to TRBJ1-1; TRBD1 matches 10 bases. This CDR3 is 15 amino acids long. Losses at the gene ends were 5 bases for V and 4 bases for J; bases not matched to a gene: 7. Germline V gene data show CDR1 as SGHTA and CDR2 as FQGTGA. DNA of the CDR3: TGTGCCAGCAGCCCACGACAGGGGGCAAGCACTGAAGCTTTCTTT. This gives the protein CASSPRQGASTEAFF.

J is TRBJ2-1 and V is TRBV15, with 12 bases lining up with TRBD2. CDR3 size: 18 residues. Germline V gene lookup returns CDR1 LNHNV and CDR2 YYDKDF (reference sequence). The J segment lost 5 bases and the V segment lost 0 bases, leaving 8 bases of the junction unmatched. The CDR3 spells CATSRDPPGLAGNNEQFF. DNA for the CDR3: TGTGCCACCAGCAGAGACCCCCCCGGACTAGCGGGGAACAATGAGCAGTTCTTC.

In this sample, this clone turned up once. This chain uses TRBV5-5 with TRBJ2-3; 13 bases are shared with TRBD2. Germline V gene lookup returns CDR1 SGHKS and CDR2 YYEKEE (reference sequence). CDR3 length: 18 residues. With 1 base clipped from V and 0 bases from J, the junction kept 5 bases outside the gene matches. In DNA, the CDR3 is TGTGCCAGCAGCTTGACTAGCGGGGGGGTCCGTAGCACAGATACGCAGTATTTT. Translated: CASSLTSGGVRSTDTQYF. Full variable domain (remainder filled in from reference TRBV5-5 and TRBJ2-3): DAGVTQSPTHLIKTRGQQVTLRCSPISGHKSVSWYQQVLGQGPQFIFQYYEKEERGRGNFPDRFSARQFPNYSSELNVNALLLGDSALYLCASSLTSGGVRSTDTQYFGPGTRLTVL.

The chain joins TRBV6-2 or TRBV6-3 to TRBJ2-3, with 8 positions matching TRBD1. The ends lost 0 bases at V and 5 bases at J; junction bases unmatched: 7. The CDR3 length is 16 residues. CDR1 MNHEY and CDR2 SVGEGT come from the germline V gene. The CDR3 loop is CASSYSMQGALDTQYF. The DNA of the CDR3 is TGTGCCAGCAGTTACTCGATGCAGGGGGCGTTAGATACGCAGTATTTT.

The CDR3 nucleotides are TGTGCCAGTAGGCCGGGACAGGGTGGCAATCAGCCCCAGCATTTT. As protein: CASRPGQGGNQPQHF. The chain recombines TRBV19 with TRBJ1-5; 9 nucleotides line up with TRBD1. CDR3 length: 15 residues. Trimming took 6 bases from V and 2 from J; bases not matched to a gene: 5. Germline CDR1 reads LNHDA; CDR2 reads SQIVND (reference sequence).

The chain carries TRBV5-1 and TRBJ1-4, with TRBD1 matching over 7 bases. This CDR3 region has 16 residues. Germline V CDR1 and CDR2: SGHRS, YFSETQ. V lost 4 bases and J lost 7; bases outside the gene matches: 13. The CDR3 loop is CASSLRGGRGSEKLFF. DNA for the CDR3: TGCGCCAGCAGCCTGCGGGGTGGCAGGGGGTCTGAAAAACTGTTTTTT.

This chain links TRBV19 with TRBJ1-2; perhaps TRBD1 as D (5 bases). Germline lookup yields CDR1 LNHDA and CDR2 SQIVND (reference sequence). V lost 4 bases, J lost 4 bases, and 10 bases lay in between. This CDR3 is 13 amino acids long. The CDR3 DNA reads TGTGCCAGTAGTAACAGGCTTACCTATGGCTACACCTTC. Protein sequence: CASSNRLTYGYTF.

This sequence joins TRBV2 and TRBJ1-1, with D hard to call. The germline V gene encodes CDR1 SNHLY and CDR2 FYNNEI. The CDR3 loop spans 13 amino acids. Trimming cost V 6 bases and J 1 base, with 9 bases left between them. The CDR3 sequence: CASRIQTNTEAFF. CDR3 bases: TGTGCCAGCAGGATACAGACGAACACTGAAGCTTTCTTT.

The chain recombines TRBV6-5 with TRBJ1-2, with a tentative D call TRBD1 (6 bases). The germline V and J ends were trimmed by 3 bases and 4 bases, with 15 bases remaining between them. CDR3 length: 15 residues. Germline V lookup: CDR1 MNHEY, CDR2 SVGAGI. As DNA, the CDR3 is TGTGCCAGCAGTTATTCCCGGGACAAGATCTATGGCTACACCTTC. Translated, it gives CASSYSRDKIYGYTF.

The CDR3 nucleotides are TGCAGCGTTTGGGGGGGACAGGGGATTGGCTACACCTTC. This translates into CSVWGGQGIGYTF. This chain uses TRBV29-1 with TRBJ1-2; 10 bases match TRBD1. This CDR3 contains 13 residues. Trimming at V came to 5 bases and at J to 7 bases, leaving 7 bases not matched to a gene. Germline CDR1 SQVTM, CDR2 ANQGSEA.

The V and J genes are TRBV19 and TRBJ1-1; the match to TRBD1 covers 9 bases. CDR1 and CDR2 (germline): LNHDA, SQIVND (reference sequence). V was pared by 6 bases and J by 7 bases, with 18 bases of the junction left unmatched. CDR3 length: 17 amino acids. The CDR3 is CASSSRLTGTGRVEAFF. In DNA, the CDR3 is TGTGCCAGTAGCTCTCGACTAACAGGGACAGGGCGCGTTGAAGCTTTCTTT.

The CDR3 sequence is CSVRTSGGAGETQYF. CDR3 nucleotide sequence: TGCAGCGTTCGGACTAGCGGGGGGGCAGGGGAGACCCAGTACTTC. The V gene is TRBV29-1, the J gene TRBJ2-5, with 15 bases matching TRBD2. The CDR3 extends over 15 amino acids. CDR1 is SQVTM, CDR2 ANQGSEA, per germline. Unmatched junction bases numbered 6, after V lost 5 bases and J lost 5 bases.